Listed here are 30 T cell receptor beta chains from one sample, sequenced in a study of response to subunit inactivated influenza vaccine. TCRdb reprocessed the RT-PCR reads with MiXCR, giving one entry per CDR3 protein. The sample lists about 570,000 distinct CDR3 sequences, 10% to 15% seen once, with more than 8.5% in the top ten. The input for sequencing was PBMCs from blood, taken on the day of vaccination. These receptors were obtained from a man between 45 and 60 years old who received an inactivated influenza vaccine.

This chain connects TRBV18 to TRBJ2-7; D not resolved. Germline CDR1 and CDR2: KGHSH and LQKENI. The CDR3 is 12 amino acids. Between the trimmed V and J ends, which lost 3 bases and 5 bases, there was a span of 8 bases. The CDR3 sequence: CASSPVQDEQYF. The DNA for the CDR3 is TGTGCCAGCTCACCCGTCCAGGACGAGCAGTACTTC.

The chain employs TRBV18 and TRBJ2-7; the D is unclear. Looked up from germline, CDR1 is KGHSH and CDR2 is LQKENI. The CDR3 is 13 residues long. V lost 6 bases to trimming and J lost 4 bases, with 13 bases between them. The CDR3 DNA follows: TGTGCCAGCTCTCGCTCGGACGGTTACGAGCAGTACTTC. Translating it yields CASSRSDGYEQYF.

CDR3 sequence reads: CASSSRRIGEFF. In DNA form, the CDR3 reads TGTGCCAGCAGTTCCCGACGGATTGGAGAGTTCTTC. The chain links TRBV12-3 or TRBV12-4 to TRBJ2-1; the D is unclear. V lost 4 bases to trimming and J lost 14 bases, with 15 bases between them. The CDR3 contains 12 residues.

This chain connects TRBV7-2 to TRBJ2-1; 12 bases line up with TRBD1. Germline lookup yields CDR1 SGHTA and CDR2 FQGNSA. The CDR3 covers 16 residues. With V trimmed by 2 bases and J by 7 bases, 6 bases remained unmatched. For the CDR3, the DNA is TGTGCCAGCAGCTTATCGGGACAGGGGGCTGAAAATGAGCAGTTCTTC. Protein product: CASSLSGQGAENEQFF.

The chain carries TRBV5-5 and TRBJ2-6; 9 nucleotides agree with TRBD1. Germline trimming cut 4 bases from V and 4 bases from J; bases unmatched to any gene: 6. From germline, CDR1 is SGHKS and CDR2 YYEKEE (reference sequence). The CDR3 totals 16 residues. The CDR3 here is CASSQGTGTGANVLTF. CDR3 DNA sequence: TGTGCCAGCAGCCAAGGGACAGGGACCGGGGCCAACGTCCTGACTTTC.

The chain combines TRBV12-3 or TRBV12-4 with TRBJ1-5; a weak D match, TRBD1 (5 bases). Trimming took off 6 bases at V and 5 bases at J, with 20 bases between the two ends. The CDR3 loop spans 16 amino acids. The CDR3 sequence is CASRSEARARDQPQHF. The CDR3 DNA sequence: TGTGCCAGCAGAAGCGAGGCCAGGGCAAGGGATCAGCCCCAGCATTTT.

This clonotype was found a few times. V gene TRBV12-3 or TRBV12-4 combines with J gene TRBJ2-1, with D tentatively TRBD2 (5 bases). This CDR3 contains 14 residues. V lost 8 bases and J 3 bases, leaving 14 bases between the germline ends. The CDR3 region has the DNA TGTGCCAGCCGGCGGCGGGCAGTCTACAATGAGCAGTTCTTC. Protein: CASRRRAVYNEQFF.

The V and J genes are TRBV6-5 and TRBJ1-5, with D unresolved. The V gene's germline CDR1 is MNHEY and CDR2 SVGAGI. With 3 bases removed from V and 7 bases from J, the gap between germline ends came to 10 bases. The CDR3 extends over 13 amino acids. CDR3 residues: CASSYGEGQPQHF. CDR3 nucleotide sequence: TGTGCCAGCAGTTATGGGGAGGGCCAGCCCCAGCATTTT.

This clonotype has only a few counts. The chain couples TRBV9 to TRBJ1-1, with a weak D call TRBD1 (5 bases). Trimming took off 0 bases at V and 11 bases at J, with 20 bases between the two ends. The CDR3 is 15 amino acids. Per the germline V gene, CDR1 is SGDLS and CDR2 is YYNGEE. The CDR3 here is CASSVDVSGGREAFF. In DNA form, the CDR3 reads TGTGCCAGCAGCGTAGATGTTTCTGGGGGGAGGGAGGCTTTCTTT.

This clonotype was counted many times. The chain couples TRBV5-6 to TRBJ2-3; no firm D call. V lost 0 bases, J lost 6 bases, and 17 bases lay in between. The germline CDR1 and CDR2 sequences are SGHDT and YYEEEE. CDR3 length: 16 amino acids. The CDR3 nucleotides are TGTGCCAGCAGCTTGGTTAGTAGGGTCGGCTGGGATACGCAGTATTTT. Amino acid sequence: CASSLVSRVGWDTQYF.

This chain uses TRBV7-2 with TRBJ1-1, with 7 nucleotides matching TRBD1. This CDR3 comprises 15 residues. Trimming cost V 4 bases and J 5 bases; bases outside gene matches: 10. From germline, CDR1 is SGHTA and CDR2 FQGNSA. The CDR3 region has the DNA TGTGCCAGCAGCTCCCAGACAGGGAAAACTACTGAAGCTTTCTTT. Translation: CASSSQTGKTTEAFF.

The chain has TRBV20-1 and TRBJ1-2; D gene uncertain. The CDR3 length is 15 residues. Germline V lookup: CDR1 DFQATT, CDR2 SNEGSKA (reference sequence). The ends were cut back, 6 bases at V and 2 bases at J, with 19 bases in the middle. The DNA of the CDR3 is TGCAGTGCGCCGTATCGACAAGACCACAACTATGGCTACACCTTC. It translates to CSAPYRQDHNYGYTF.

The CDR3: CAATRTETSTDTQYF. Here the CDR3 DNA reads TGTGCCGCCACCCGGACTGAAACTAGCACAGATACGCAGTATTTT. The gene calls are TRBV10-3 and TRBJ2-3; D is possibly TRBD2 (5 bases). CDR3 length: 15 amino acids. The germline V gene encodes CDR1 ENHRY and CDR2 SYGVKD. Trimming shortened V by 11 bases and J by 0 bases, and 18 bases separated the two germline ends.

The chain links TRBV5-1 to TRBJ1-6; D perhaps matches TRBD1 (5 bases). Trimming took off 2 bases at V and 10 bases at J, with 16 bases between the two ends. This CDR3 region has 15 residues. The germline CDR1 and CDR2 sequences are SGHRS and YFSETQ. This CDR3 is CASSFGAESNSPLHF. CDR3 nucleotides: TGCGCCAGCAGCTTTGGGGCCGAGTCGAACTCACCCCTCCACTTT. The full variable domain, rest sourced from reference TRBV5-1 and TRBJ1-6, is KAGVTQTPRYLIKTRGQQVTLSCSPISGHRSVSWYQQTPGQGLQFLFEYFSETQRNKGNFPGRFSGRQFSNSRSEMNVSTLELGDSALYLCASSFGAESNSPLHFGNGTRLTVT.

This clonotype was detected a few times. The rearrangement links TRBV20-1 to TRBJ2-1; tentative D call: TRBD2 (6 bases). The CDR3 loop spans 15 amino acids. Trimming removed 0 bases at V and 3 bases at J, with 12 bases between. Germline assignment: CDR1 DFQATT and CDR2 SNEGSKA (reference sequence). The CDR3 nucleotides are TGCAGTGCTAGAGATCCAAGGAGGGGCTACAATGAGCAGTTCTTC. It translates to CSARDPRRGYNEQFF.

This clonotype was seen repeatedly, ten times or more. The chain uses TRBV15 and TRBJ2-3, with TRBD2 matching over 7 bases. The V gene end was trimmed by 0 bases and the J gene end by 1 base; junction bases not matched to a gene: 4. This CDR3 has 16 amino acids. Per germline, CDR1 LNHNV and CDR2 YYDKDF (reference sequence). DNA for the CDR3: TGTGCCACCAGCAGAGATAGTGGACTAGGCACAGATACGCAGTATTTT. It yields the protein CATSRDSGLGTDTQYF. The variable domain in full, completed from reference TRBV15 and TRBJ2-3, reads DAMVIQNPRYQVTQFGKPVTLSCSQTLNHNVMYWYQQKSSQAPKLLFHYYDKDFNNEADTPDNFQSRRPNTSFCFLDIRSPGLGDTAMYLCATSRDSGLGTDTQYFGPGTRLTVL.

This sequence joins TRBV6-1 and TRBJ1-1; D is perhaps TRBD1 (6 bases). The CDR3 sequence is 14 residues long. Between the trimmed V and J ends, which lost 6 bases and 4 bases, there was a span of 15 bases. Germline V gives CDR1 MNHNS, CDR2 SASEGT. The CDR3 nucleotides read TGTGCCAGCAGCACGGGAGGGGGATTCACTGAAGCTTTCTTT. It yields the protein CASSTGGGFTEAFF.

This clonotype was observed a handful of times. J is TRBJ2-1 and V is TRBV6-2 or TRBV6-3; 10 nucleotides match TRBD2. Germline assignment: CDR1 MNHEY and CDR2 SVGEGT. The CDR3 consists of 20 residues. Unmatched junction bases numbered 14, after V lost 3 bases and J lost 0 bases. In DNA form, the CDR3 reads TGTGCCAGCAGTTATACGAAGAGCGGGGGGGTAGGTTTCTCCTACAATGAGCAGTTCTTC. Its protein is CASSYTKSGGVGFSYNEQFF.

This clonotype was observed a few times. V gene TRBV20-1 combines with J gene TRBJ2-1, with D possibly being TRBD1 (5 bases). Germline CDR1 reads DFQATT; CDR2 reads SNEGSKA (reference sequence). The CDR3 totals 14 residues. The V and J ends lost 6 bases and 8 bases respectively, with 20 bases between them. DNA of the CDR3: TGCAGTGCCTCAGGGATAGTATCAGGCGATGAGCAGTTCTTC. Protein product: CSASGIVSGDEQFF.

The rearrangement links TRBV7-8 to TRBJ2-7; D gene ambiguous. Trimming cost V 4 bases and J 1 base, with 17 bases left between them. The CDR3 is 16 residues long. Germline V gene lookup returns CDR1 SGHVS and CDR2 FQNEAQ. The CDR3 reads CASSSNAITGSYEQYF. In DNA, the CDR3 is TGTGCCAGCAGCTCCAATGCTATCACCGGATCCTACGAGCAGTACTTC.

V gene TRBV5-1 combines with J gene TRBJ2-7; D unclear. Trimming cost V 0 bases and J 0 bases, with 13 bases left between them. The CDR3 sequence is 16 residues long. The germline gives CDR1 SGHRS, CDR2 YFSETQ. CDR3 loop: CASSLAPTRSSYEQYF. DNA of the CDR3: TGCGCCAGCAGCTTGGCCCCCACACGGAGCTCCTACGAGCAGTACTTC. The full variable domain, completed using reference TRBV5-1 and TRBJ2-7, is KAGVTQTPRYLIKTRGQQVTLSCSPISGHRSVSWYQQTPGQGLQFLFEYFSETQRNKGNFPGRFSGRQFSNSRSEMNVSTLELGDSALYLCASSLAPTRSSYEQYFGPGTRLTVT.

The rearrangement uses TRBV20-1 and TRBJ2-2; D gene ambiguous. This CDR3 spans 13 amino acids. V was shortened by 7 bases and J by 2 bases, with 11 bases between the two germline ends. The germline CDR1 and CDR2 sequences are DFQATT and SNEGSKA (reference sequence). This chain's CDR3 is CSVRRKNTGELFF. The CDR3 DNA is TGCAGTGTCCGCAGGAAAAACACCGGGGAGCTGTTTTTT.

V gene TRBV20-1 combines with J gene TRBJ2-1, with 15 bases that match TRBD2. Germline V CDR1 and CDR2: DFQATT, SNEGSKA (reference sequence). The CDR3 extends over 15 amino acids. V gave up 3 bases and J gave up 9 bases; unmatched junction bases: 6. The CDR3 nucleotides are TGCAGTGCTAGTCGGACTAGCGGGAGGGCCGGTGAGCAGTTCTTC. Protein sequence: CSASRTSGRAGEQFF.

This clonotype showed up just a few times. The rearrangement joins TRBV20-1 to TRBJ1-2; D is perhaps TRBD1 (6 bases). Between the trimmed V and J ends, which lost 2 bases and 0 bases, there was a span of 10 bases. In germline, CDR1 is DFQATT, CDR2 SNEGSKA (reference sequence). This CDR3 has 14 amino acids. The CDR3 DNA is TGCAGTGCTAGACCGCCAGGGGCTAACTATGGCTACACCTTC. This codes for CSARPPGANYGYTF.

In its sample, this clonotype was seen a few times. The chain employs TRBV5-1 and TRBJ1-2; TRBD1 matches 7 bases. This CDR3 contains 13 residues. V gave up 4 bases and J gave up 4 bases; unmatched junction bases: 4. Germline CDR1 and CDR2: SGHRS and YFSETQ. The CDR3 loop is CASSQGQSYGYTF. The DNA of the CDR3 is TGCGCCAGCAGCCAGGGACAGTCCTATGGCTACACCTTC. The whole variable domain, filled in from reference TRBV5-1 and TRBJ1-2, reads KAGVTQTPRYLIKTRGQQVTLSCSPISGHRSVSWYQQTPGQGLQFLFEYFSETQRNKGNFPGRFSGRQFSNSRSEMNVSTLELGDSALYLCASSQGQSYGYTFGSGTRLTVV.

This clonotype was seen a few times. The chain recombines TRBV10-3 with TRBJ2-5, with 8 bases lining up with TRBD2. The V gene's germline CDR1 is ENHRY and CDR2 SYGVKD. V shed 3 bases and J 1 base; nucleotides not matched to a gene: 7. This CDR3 spans 16 amino acids. The CDR3 loop is CAISESTSAFQETQYF. CDR3 DNA: TGTGCCATCAGTGAATCGACTAGCGCCTTCCAAGAGACCCAGTACTTC.

The CDR3 is CASGVSSSTDTQYF. The CDR3 DNA is TGCGCCAGTGGGGTGTCATCTAGCACAGATACGCAGTATTTT. The chain couples TRBV5-1 to TRBJ2-3; no firm D call. V lost 8 bases to trimming and J lost 0 bases, with 13 bases between them. The CDR3 has 14 amino acids. Germline V gives CDR1 SGHRS, CDR2 YFSETQ.

This clonotype showed up just a few times. The chain is built from TRBV28 and TRBJ1-5; the match to TRBD1 covers 8 bases. Looked up from germline, CDR1 is MDHEN and CDR2 is SYDVKM. V dropped 4 bases and J dropped 3; count of bases not matched to a gene: 11. CDR3 length: 17 residues. The CDR3 bases are TGTGCCAGCAGTTCCCGTCGAGGACAGGGTAACAATCAGCCCCAGCATTTT. Encoded protein: CASSSRRGQGNNQPQHF.

This sequence joins TRBV11-2 and TRBJ2-5, with D uncertain. The germline gives CDR1 SGHAT, CDR2 FQNNGV. The CDR3 runs 14 residues. The ends were cut back, 5 bases at V and 1 base at J, with 11 bases in the middle. The CDR3 is CASSLHISQETQYF. CDR3 nucleotides: TGTGCCAGCAGCCTACACATTAGCCAAGAGACCCAGTACTTC. The full variable domain, its missing parts supplied by reference TRBV11-2 and TRBJ2-5, is EAGVAQSPRYKIIEKRQSVAFWCNPISGHATLYWYQQILGQGPKLLIQFQNNGVVDDSQLPKDRFSAERLKGVDSTLKIQPAKLEDSAVYLCASSLHISQETQYFGPGTRLLVL.

The chain combines TRBV6-2 or TRBV6-3 with TRBJ2-1; 7 positions agree with TRBD1. Germline V lookup: CDR1 MNHEY, CDR2 SVGEGT. The length of the CDR3 is 15 residues. With 5 bases clipped from V and 7 bases from J, the junction kept 11 bases outside the gene matches. CDR3 coding DNA: TGTGCCAGCAGTAAGACAGGGACCAAGCTGAATGAGCAGTTCTTC. Protein: CASSKTGTKLNEQFF.